These T cell receptor beta chains were read from a single sample in a study of CD8 T cells in Susac syndrome. TCRdb reanalysed the immunoSEQ multiplex PCR reads using MiXCR and keeps one entry per CDR3 protein. The sample has a few hundred thousand distinct CDR3 sequences, more than 85% seen once. The sample taken for sequencing was CD4+ T cells from PBMCs. All receptors come from a human donor with multiple sclerosis. CDR3s include the opening cysteine and the closing phenylalanine or tryptophan. D genes are given only for firm matches.

TRBD1,TRBV30,TRBJ2-7,CAWSFTGGGYEQYF,TGTGCCTGGAGTTTTACAGGGGGTGGCTACGAGCAGTACTTC
TRBD1,TRBV3-1,TRBJ1-5,CASSPGTGGGQPQHF,TGTGCCAGCAGCCCGGGGACAGGAGGAGGGCAGCCCCAGCATTTT
-,TRBV5-1,TRBJ1-6,CASSLEEVSPLHF,TGCGCCAGCAGCTTGGAGGAGGTTTCACCCCTCCACTTT
-,TRBV20-1,TRBJ1-5,CSAREVVNQPQHF,TGCAGTGCCAGGGAGGTAGTCAATCAGCCCCAGCATTTT
TRBD1,TRBV18,TRBJ1-4,CASSPAGTDEKLFF,TGTGCCAGCTCCCCTGCCGGGACAGATGAAAAACTGTTTTTT
-,TRBV3-1,TRBJ2-1,CASSQGWGAGEQFF,TGTGCCAGCAGCCAAGGATGGGGGGCCGGCGAGCAGTTCTTC
-,TRBV9,TRBJ1-1,CASSVEMNTEAFF,TGTGCCAGCAGCGTGGAGATGAACACTGAAGCTTTCTTT
-,TRBV19,TRBJ1-2,CASSTPGANYGYTF,TGTGCCAGTAGTACCCCCGGGGCGAACTATGGCTACACCTTC
TRBD1,TRBV7-9,TRBJ1-2,CASSGMTGSGYTF,TGTGCCAGCAGCGGGATGACAGGGTCTGGCTACACCTTC
-,TRBV7-7,TRBJ2-3,CASSFSISTDTQYF,TGTGCTAGCAGCTTCTCGATCAGCACAGATACGCAGTATTTT
-,TRBV7-9,TRBJ2-7,CASSLAAGPYEQYF,TGTGCCAGCAGCTTAGCGGCAGGTCCGTACGAGCAGTACTTC
-,TRBV2,TRBJ1-5,CASIAYEGQPQHF,TGTGCCAGCATAGCGTACGAAGGGCAGCCCCAGCATTTT
TRBD1,TRBV9,TRBJ1-2,CASSPGQDSTGYTF,TGTGCCAGCAGCCCCGGACAGGACAGTACCGGCTACACCTTC
-,TRBV14,TRBJ2-3,CASAPFEGPTDTQYF,TGTGCCAGCGCTCCCTTTGAGGGACCCACAGATACGCAGTATTTT
-,TRBV12-3/TRBV12-4,TRBJ1-1,CASSLSGPSEAFF,TGTGCCAGCAGTTTGTCCGGACCCTCCGAAGCTTTCTTT
-,TRBV7-3,TRBJ1-1,CASSLMEANTEAFF,TGTGCCAGCAGCTTAATGGAGGCGAACACTGAAGCTTTCTTT
TRBD1,TRBV19,TRBJ1-5,CASSHRISGGIQPQHF,TGTGCCAGTAGTCACCGTATTTCAGGGGGAATACAGCCCCAGCATTTT